This T cell receptor (beta chain) appears in the sequencing data of a study of T cells in Graves' hyperthyroidism and ophthalmopathy. TCR beta CDR3 regions were amplified from RNA transcripts. The TCR CDR3 was amplified in a first-round RT-PCR using the HTBI primer set. TCRdb independently ran MiXCR on the multiplex PCR reads; one entry per CDR3 protein. Of around 260,000 distinct CDR3 sequences in the sample, around 25% are singletons; the top ten hold roughly 24%. This clonotype showed up many times. V lost 6 bases and J 4 bases, leaving 24 bases between the germline ends. The CDR3 spans 17 residues.

The chain employs TRBV12-3 or TRBV12-4 and TRBJ2-5; tentatively, D is TRBD1 or TRBD2 (5 bases each). The receptor was derived from a man aged 35 to 55 with Graves' hyperthyroidism that later progressed to Graves' ophthalmopathy. The sample consisted of blood. CDR3 bases: TGTGCCAGCAGCAAGCGCCTCGGGACGCCCGAGGGAGAGACCCAGTACTTC. Encoded protein: CASSKRLGTPEGETQYF.